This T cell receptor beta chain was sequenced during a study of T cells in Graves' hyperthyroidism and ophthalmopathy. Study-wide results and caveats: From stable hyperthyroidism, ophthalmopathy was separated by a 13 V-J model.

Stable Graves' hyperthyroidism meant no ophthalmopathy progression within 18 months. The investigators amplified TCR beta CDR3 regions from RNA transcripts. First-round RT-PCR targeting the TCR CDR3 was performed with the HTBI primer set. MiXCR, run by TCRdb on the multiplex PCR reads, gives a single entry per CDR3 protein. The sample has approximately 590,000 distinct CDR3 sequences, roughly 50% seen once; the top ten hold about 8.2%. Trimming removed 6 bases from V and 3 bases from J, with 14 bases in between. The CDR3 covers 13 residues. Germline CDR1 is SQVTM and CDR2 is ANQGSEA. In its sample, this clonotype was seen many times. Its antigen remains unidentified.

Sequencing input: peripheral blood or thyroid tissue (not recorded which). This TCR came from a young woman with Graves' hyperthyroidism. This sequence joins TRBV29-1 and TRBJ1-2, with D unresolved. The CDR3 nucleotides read TGCAGCGTAAAAAACCAAGGGCACTATGGCTACACCTTC. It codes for CSVKNQGHYGYTF.